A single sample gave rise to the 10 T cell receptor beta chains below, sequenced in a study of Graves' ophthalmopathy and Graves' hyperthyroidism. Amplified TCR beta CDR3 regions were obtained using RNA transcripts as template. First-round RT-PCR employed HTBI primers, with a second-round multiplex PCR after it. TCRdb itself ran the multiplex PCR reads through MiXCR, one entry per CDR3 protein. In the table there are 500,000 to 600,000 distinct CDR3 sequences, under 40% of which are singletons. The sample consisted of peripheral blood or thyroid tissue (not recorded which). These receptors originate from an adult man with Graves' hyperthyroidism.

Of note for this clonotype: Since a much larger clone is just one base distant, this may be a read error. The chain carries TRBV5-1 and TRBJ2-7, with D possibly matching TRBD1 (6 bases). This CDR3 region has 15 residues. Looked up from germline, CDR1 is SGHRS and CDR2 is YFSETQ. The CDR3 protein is CASSLDRESVYVQYF. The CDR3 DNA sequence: TGCGCCAGCAGCTTGGACAGGGAGTCGGTCTACGTGCAGTACTTC.

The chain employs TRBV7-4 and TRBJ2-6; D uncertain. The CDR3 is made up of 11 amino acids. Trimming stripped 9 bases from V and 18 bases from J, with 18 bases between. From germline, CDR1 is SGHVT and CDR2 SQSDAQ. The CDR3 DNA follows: TGTGCCAGTAGTCAACACCTAGGCTCGACTTTC. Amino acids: CASSQHLGSTF.

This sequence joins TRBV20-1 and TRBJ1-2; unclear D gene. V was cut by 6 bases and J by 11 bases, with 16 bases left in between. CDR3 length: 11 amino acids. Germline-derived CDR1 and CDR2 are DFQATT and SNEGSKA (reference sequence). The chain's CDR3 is CSAQDPGGYTF. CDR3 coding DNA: TGCAGTGCGCAGGACCCTGGCGGGTACACCTTC.

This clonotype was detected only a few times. This CDR3 reads CASSYRENYGYTF. The CDR3 DNA sequence: TGTGCCAGCAGTTACAGGGAAAACTATGGCTACACCTTC. The genes are TRBV6-7 and TRBJ1-2; D gene ambiguous. TRBV6-7 is treated as an ORF (open reading frame) with a function not yet certain. This CDR3 region has 13 residues. The V gene lost 2 bases and the J gene lost 2 bases, with 6 bases spanning the gap.

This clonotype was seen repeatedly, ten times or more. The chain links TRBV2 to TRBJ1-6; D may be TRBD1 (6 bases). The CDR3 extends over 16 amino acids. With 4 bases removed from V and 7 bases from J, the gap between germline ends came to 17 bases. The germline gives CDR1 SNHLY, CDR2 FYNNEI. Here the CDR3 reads CASSAGETGGNSPLHF. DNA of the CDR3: TGTGCCAGCAGTGCTGGGGAGACAGGTGGGAATTCACCCCTCCACTTT.

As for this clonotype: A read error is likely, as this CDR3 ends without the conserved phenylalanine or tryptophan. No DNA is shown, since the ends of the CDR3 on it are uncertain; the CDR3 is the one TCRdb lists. The CDR3 protein is CASSLEPG. The V call is TRBV7-2, the J call TRBJ1-4. Germline V gene lookup returns CDR1 SGHTA and CDR2 FQGNSA. The CDR3 has 8 residues if both end residues are counted.

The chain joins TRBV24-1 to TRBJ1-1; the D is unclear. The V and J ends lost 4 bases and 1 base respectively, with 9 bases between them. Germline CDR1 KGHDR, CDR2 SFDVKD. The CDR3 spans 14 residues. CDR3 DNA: TGTGCCACCAGTGACCCCCCAGGGAACACTGAAGCTTTCTTT. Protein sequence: CATSDPPGNTEAFF.

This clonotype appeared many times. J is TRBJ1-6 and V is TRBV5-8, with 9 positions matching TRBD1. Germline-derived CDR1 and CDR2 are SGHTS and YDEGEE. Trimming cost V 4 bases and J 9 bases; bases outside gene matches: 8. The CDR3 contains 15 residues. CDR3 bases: TGTGCCAGCAGCGGCCGGGACAGGGACAGTTCACCCCTCCACTTT. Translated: CASSGRDRDSSPLHF.

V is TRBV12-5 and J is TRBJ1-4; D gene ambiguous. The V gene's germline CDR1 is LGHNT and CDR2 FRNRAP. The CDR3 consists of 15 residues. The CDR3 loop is CASSPSRFGDEKLFF. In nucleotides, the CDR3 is TGTGCCAGCAGCCCCTCCAGATTTGGGGATGAAAAACTGTTTTTT.

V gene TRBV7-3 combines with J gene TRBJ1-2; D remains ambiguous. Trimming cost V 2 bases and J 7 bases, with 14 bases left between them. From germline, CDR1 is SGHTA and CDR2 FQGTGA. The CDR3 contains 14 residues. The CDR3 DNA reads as TGTGCCAGCAGCTTATCCAGGAGCATGAGTGGCTACACCTTC. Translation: CASSLSRSMSGYTF. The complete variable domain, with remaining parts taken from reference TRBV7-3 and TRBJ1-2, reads GAGVSQTPSNKVTEKGKYVELRCDPISGHTALYWYRQSLGQGPEFLIYFQGTGAADDSGLPNDRFFAVRPEGSVSTLKIQRTERGDSAVYLCASSLSRSMSGYTFGSGTRLTVV.